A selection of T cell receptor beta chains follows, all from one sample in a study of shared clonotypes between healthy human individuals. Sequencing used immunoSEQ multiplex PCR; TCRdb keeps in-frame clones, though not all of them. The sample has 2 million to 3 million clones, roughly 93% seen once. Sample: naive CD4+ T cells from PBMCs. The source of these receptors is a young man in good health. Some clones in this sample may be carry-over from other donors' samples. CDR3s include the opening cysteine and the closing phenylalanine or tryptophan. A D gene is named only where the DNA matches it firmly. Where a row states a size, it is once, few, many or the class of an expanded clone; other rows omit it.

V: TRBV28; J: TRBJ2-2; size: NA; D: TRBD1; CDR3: CASSFLPPGTGNPGELFF; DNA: TGTGCCAGCAGTTTCCTTCCCCCCGGGACAGGGAACCCCGGGGAGCTGTTTTTT
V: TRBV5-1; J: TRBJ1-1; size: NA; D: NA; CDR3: CASSLGTGPREAFF; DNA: TGCGCCAGCAGCTTGGGAACAGGGCCCCGTGAAGCTTTCTTT
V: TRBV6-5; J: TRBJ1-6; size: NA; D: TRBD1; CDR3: CASSSDREVSPLHF; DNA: TGTGCCAGCAGTTCGGACAGGGAAGTCTCACCCCTCCACTTT
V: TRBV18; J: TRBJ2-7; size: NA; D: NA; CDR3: CASSPHAGYEQYF; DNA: TGTGCCAGCTCACCACATGCCGGGTACGAGCAGTACTTC
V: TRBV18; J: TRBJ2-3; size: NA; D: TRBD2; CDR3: CASSPGLVTDTQYF; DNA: TGTGCCAGCTCACCGGGACTAGTCACAGATACGCAGTATTTT
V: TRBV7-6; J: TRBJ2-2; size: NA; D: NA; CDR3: CASSFGWGTGELFF; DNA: TGTGCCAGCAGCTTTGGGTGGGGCACCGGGGAGCTGTTTTTT
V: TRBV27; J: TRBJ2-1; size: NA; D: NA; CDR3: CASSWAGGRPQFF; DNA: TGTGCCAGCAGTTGGGCGGGTGGGCGGCCGCAGTTCTTC
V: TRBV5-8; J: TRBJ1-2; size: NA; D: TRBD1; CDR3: CASSLGQEYRYTF; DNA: TGTGCCAGCAGCCTAGGACAGGAATATCGCTACACCTTC
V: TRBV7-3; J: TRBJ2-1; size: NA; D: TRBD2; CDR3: CASSLNGLAGGYNEQFF; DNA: TGTGCCAGCAGCTTAAACGGACTAGCGGGAGGATACAATGAGCAGTTCTTC
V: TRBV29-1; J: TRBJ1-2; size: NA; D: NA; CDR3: CSVPGTRRDGYTF; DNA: TGCAGCGTCCCCGGGACAAGAAGGGATGGCTACACCTTC
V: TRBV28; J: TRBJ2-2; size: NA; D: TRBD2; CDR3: CASSTSGRRAGELFF; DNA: TGTGCCAGCAGCACTAGCGGGAGAAGGGCCGGGGAGCTGTTTTTT
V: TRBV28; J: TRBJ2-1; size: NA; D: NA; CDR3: CASSSLPGTLVRNEQFF; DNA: TGTGCCAGCAGCTCCCTTCCTGGGACTTTAGTACGGAATGAGCAGTTCTTC
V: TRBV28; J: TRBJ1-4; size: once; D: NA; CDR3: CASSLRGHENEKLFF; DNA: TGTGCCAGCAGTTTACGGGGGCACGAAAATGAAAAACTGTTTTTT
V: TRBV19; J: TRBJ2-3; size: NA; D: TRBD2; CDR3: CASSIGLAGADTQYF; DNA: TGTGCCAGTAGTATAGGGCTAGCGGGTGCAGATACGCAGTATTTT
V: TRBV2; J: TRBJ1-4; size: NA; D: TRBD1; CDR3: CASRATGTGLKLFF; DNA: TGTGCCAGCAGAGCTACCGGGACAGGGTTGAAACTGTTTTTT
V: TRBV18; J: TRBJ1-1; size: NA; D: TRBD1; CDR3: CASSPPGQGSTEAFF; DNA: TGTGCCAGCTCGCCTCCGGGACAGGGAAGCACTGAAGCTTTCTTT
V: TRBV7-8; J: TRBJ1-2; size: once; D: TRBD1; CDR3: CASSSGQGPYGYTF; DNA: TGTGCCAGCAGCTCTGGACAGGGCCCCTATGGCTACACCTTC
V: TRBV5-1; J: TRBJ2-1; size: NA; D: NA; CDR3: CASSLSSSNEQFF; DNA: TGCGCCAGCAGCTTGTCGTCTTCTAATGAGCAGTTCTTC
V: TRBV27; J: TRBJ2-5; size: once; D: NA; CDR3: CASSPYGTAETQYF; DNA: TGTGCCAGCAGTCCGTATGGGACGGCAGAGACCCAGTACTTC
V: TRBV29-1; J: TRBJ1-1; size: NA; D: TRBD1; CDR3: CSVDRGAEAFF; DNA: TGCAGCGTTGACAGGGGGGCTGAAGCTTTCTTT
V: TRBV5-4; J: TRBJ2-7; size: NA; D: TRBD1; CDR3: CASSLVTGEGEQYF; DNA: TGTGCCAGCAGCTTGGTAACAGGGGAAGGCGAGCAGTACTTC
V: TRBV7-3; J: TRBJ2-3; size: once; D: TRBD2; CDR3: CASSPRLAGVGTDTQYF; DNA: TGTGCCAGCAGCCCAAGACTAGCGGGAGTGGGTACAGATACGCAGTATTTT
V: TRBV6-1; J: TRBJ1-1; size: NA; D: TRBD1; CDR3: CASKGQVNTEAFF; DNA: TGTGCCAGCAAAGGACAGGTGAACACTGAAGCTTTCTTT
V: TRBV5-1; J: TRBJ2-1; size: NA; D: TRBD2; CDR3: CASSLISGSSYNEQFF; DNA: TGCGCCAGCAGCTTGATTAGCGGGAGCTCCTACAATGAGCAGTTCTTC
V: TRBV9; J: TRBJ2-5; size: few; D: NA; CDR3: CASSVDGGETQYF; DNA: TGTGCCAGCAGCGTAGACGGGGGAGAGACCCAGTACTTC
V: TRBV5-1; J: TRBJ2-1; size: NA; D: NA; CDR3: CASAPRRGTYNEQFF; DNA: TGCGCCAGCGCCCCCCGACGCGGCACCTACAATGAGCAGTTCTTC
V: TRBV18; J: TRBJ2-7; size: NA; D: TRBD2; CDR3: CASSPGGTDEQYF; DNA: TGTGCCAGCTCACCCGGGGGGACGGACGAGCAGTACTTC
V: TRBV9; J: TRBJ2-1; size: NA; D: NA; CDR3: CASSGSYNEQFF; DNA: TGTGCCAGCAGCGGATCGTACAATGAGCAGTTCTTC